The source of this T cell receptor (beta chain) is a study of patients and donors after allogeneic stem cell transplantation. TCRdb used MiXCR to reprocess the RT-PCR reads, holding one entry per CDR3 protein. The table shows about a million distinct CDR3 sequences, with roughly 18% occurring only once. The receptor's source is a human donor who was either an allogeneic HSCT recipient or a stem cell or donor lymphocyte infusion donor (not recorded which). It is not recorded whose cells these are; they may come from a transplant donor. Sequenced material: blood, either unsorted or a sorted T cell fraction (not recorded which).

CDR3: CASSVEGTGGKYEQYF. The DNA of the CDR3 is TGTGCCAGCAGCGTAGAAGGGACAGGGGGCAAGTACGAGCAGTACTTC. The V call is TRBV9, the J call TRBJ2-7, with TRBD1 identical over 12 bases. In germline, CDR1 is SGDLS, CDR2 YYNGEE. This CDR3 has 16 amino acids. Trimming cost V 0 bases and J 4 bases; bases outside gene matches: 5.